This passage covers 3 T cell receptor beta chains from one sample sequenced in a study of blood T cell repertoires in COVID-19. TCRdb's table, derived via immunoSEQ multiplex PCR, lists solely in-frame clones and lacks some. This sample has 250,000 to 300,000 clones, with 86% found just once. The sample taken for sequencing was peripheral blood. All receptors derive from a woman aged 70-85 years with COVID-19, enrolled during active disease.

The chain combines TRBV6-6 with TRBJ1-5, with D unclear. This CDR3 has 16 residues. Germline CDR1 and CDR2: MNHNY and SVGAGI (reference sequence). With 2 bases removed from V and 2 bases from J, the gap between germline ends came to 13 bases. This CDR3 reads CASSYRTRGGNQPQHF. The CDR3 nucleotides are TGTGCCAGCAGTTACCGCACACGGGGAGGCAATCAGCCCCAGCATTTT.

The chain employs TRBV24-1 and TRBJ1-4; TRBD1 matches at 10 bases. The junction had 4 bases not matched to a gene; V was cut back by 4 bases and J by 0 bases. The CDR3 is made up of 17 amino acids. The germline V gene has CDR1 KGHDR and CDR2 SFDVKD. The CDR3 region is CATSEAGTGATNEKLFF. CDR3 sequence (DNA): TGTGCCACCAGTGAGGCCGGGACAGGGGCAACTAATGAAAAACTGTTTTTT.

The chain recombines TRBV27 with TRBJ2-7; 9 nucleotides agree with TRBD1. CDR1 and CDR2 (germline): MNHEY, SMNVEV (reference sequence). This CDR3 region has 12 residues. J gave up 9 bases and V 4 bases, and 4 bases lay outside the gene matches. Here the CDR3 DNA reads TGTGCCAGCAGTTACCCGGGACAGGGGCAGTACTTC. Amino acids: CASSYPGQGQYF.